The entry that follows covers one TCR beta chain sequence. What it recognizes is unknown. Germline V gives CDR1 KGHSH, CDR2 LQKENI. This CDR3 has 12 residues. From its re-call of the 5' RACE reads, TCRdb lists each CDR3 protein once, without DNA. The listing records about 390,000 distinct CDR3 sequences. These data originate in a study of T cells expressing NK-cell markers. As for the study in general: All TCR beta repertoires analysed originated from sorted CD3+CD56+NKG2C+, CD3+CD56+NKG2C- and CD3+CD56-NKG2C+ T cells.

Broader study findings: CD8+ T cells in six donors included dominant NKG2C+ clonotypes at 1.0-7.0%. It is unclear if expanded NKG2C-expressing clones target HCMV antigens.

This receptor was taken from a woman between 50 and 59 years old in good health. This chain uses TRBV18 with TRBJ2-5. Sequenced input: blood T cells: a sorted CD56 or NKG2C T cell subset, CD4+ or CD8+ T cells, or bulk PBMC T cells (not recorded which). The CDR3 reads CASSIAQETQYF.